This TCR beta chain was observed in a study of Tregs in tolerant kidney transplant recipients. The study, taken as a whole, reports: Validation in larger populations is needed because few patients were studied. Antigen-driven expansion was suggested because donor-specific Tregs expanded more than all Tregs in tolerant patients.

The ends lost 4 bases at V and 8 bases at J; junction bases unmatched: 10. The CDR3 runs 15 residues. Germline CDR1 is PRHDT and CDR2 is FYEKMQ (reference sequence). The nonmyeloablative bone marrow transplants came from related graft donors, with transient mixed chimerism. Generated by immunoSEQ multiplex PCR, the TCRdb table keeps only in-frame clones and is missing some. The data contain some 56,000 clones, roughly nine tenths of them singletons. A note on this clone: Its cognate antigen is unknown.

This receptor was obtained from a human patient who received a combined kidney and bone marrow transplant. A share of the T cells may be of graft donor origin. The rearrangement uses TRBV13 and TRBJ1-4, with 7 nucleotides matching TRBD1. The sequencing used CD8+ T cells from blood (PBMCs), collected 24 months after the transplant. CDR3 protein: CASSSRTGDREKLFF. CDR3 bases: TGTGCCAGCAGCTCCCGAACAGGGGATCGAGAAAAACTGTTTTTT.